This T cell receptor beta chain originates from a study of cytomegalovirus exposure and HLA in healthy donors. Study-wide results and caveats: Across all donors, roughly uniform sequencing depth was an assumption of the presence/absence analyses. Diagnosis of cytomegalovirus status made by the classifier reportedly showed high specificity and sensitivity. One cluster of highly shared sequence variants probably arose as a sequencing artifact. The CMV antigen specificity of a few CMV-associated chains was confirmed through in vitro analysis.

This clone has a single count. Its antigen is currently unknown. CDR1 MNHEY and CDR2 SVGAGI come from the germline V gene. The CDR3 runs 12 residues. V was pared by 6 bases and J by 7 bases, with 13 bases between. With 60 Vbeta and 13 Jbeta primers, the PCR was carried out. The assay was immunoSEQ multiplex PCR, and TCRdb's table has in-frame clones only and misses some. This sample has 40,000 or so clones; 70% to 75% occur once, and the top ten carry over 5.5%. This chain links TRBV6-5 with TRBJ2-7, with TRBD2 as a possible D gene (5 bases). The sequence was obtained from a man aged 25-40 years in good health and CMV-seronegative. Material for sequencing was PBMCs. DNA for the CDR3: TGTGCCAGCAGACACGCCTCGGGGGAGCAGTACTTC. The encoded protein is CASRHASGEQYF.